This section outlines one TCR beta chain sequence together with its context. Its target is unknown. In TCRdb, the 5' RACE reads were re-called with MiXCR into one record per CDR3 protein. The sample lists fewer than 9,000 distinct CDR3 sequences; roughly 52% were seen once. The CDR3 covers 17 residues. V shed 4 bases and J shed 2 bases, with 21 bases lying between them. Germline CDR1 and CDR2: SGHDT and YYEEEE. CD4+CD45RO+CD25- cells were isolated as memory CD4+ T cells. General study findings and limits: Tumor memory CD4+ T cell TCR gene usage was found to cluster with blood and lymph node memory CD4+ cells and with lymph node naive CD4+ cells.

This sequence was found in a female donor with breast cancer. The gene calls are TRBV5-6 and TRBJ2-5, with D hard to call. Sequencing was carried out using memory CD4+ T cells sorted from a lymph node. Subset given: memory CD4+ T cells, CD4+CD45RO+CD25-. The chain's CDR3 is CASSAPRIVTQQETQYF. CDR3 sequence (DNA): TGTGCCAGCAGCGCGCCGAGGATCGTAACCCAGCAAGAGACCCAGTACTTC.